The clone carrying this TCR beta chain was observed many times. Its antigen is unknown. The data belong to a study of CD8 T cells in ankylosing spondylitis. General study findings and limits: Disease-associated clonotypes exhibited CD8+ identity and were relatively infrequent in peripheral blood. A motif in TCR beta, a set of several highly homologous variants, appeared characteristic of ankylosing spondylitis blood. Earlier work had already found some motif variants in reactive arthritis synovial fluid and blood.

Germline values: CDR1 SQVTM, CDR2 ANQGSEA. V dropped 3 bases and J dropped 5 bases, with 8 bases sitting between them. The CDR3 sequence is 11 residues long. TCRdb itself ran the 5' RACE reads through MiXCR, one entry per CDR3 protein. The sample includes about 240,000 distinct CDR3 sequences, under 30% seen only once; the top ten take about 0.6%. This receptor was obtained from a male donor with ankylosing spondylitis or in good health (not recorded which). This chain links TRBV29-1 with TRBJ2-7; the D gene is possibly TRBD2 (5 bases). Sequencing input: blood, either unsorted or a sorted T cell fraction (not recorded which). CDR3 sequence reads: CSVELGDEQYF. The CDR3 nucleotides read TGCAGCGTTGAGTTGGGAGACGAGCAGTACTTC.